The 25 T cell receptor beta chains below all came from one sample that was sequenced in a study of early T cells in non-severe SARS-CoV-2 infection. TCRdb called the 5' RACE reads again in MiXCR, with one record for every CDR3 protein. The repertoire holds under 60,000 distinct CDR3 sequences, with roughly 9% as singletons. The specimen sequenced was whole blood. The source of these receptors is an adult who was a healthcare worker with PCR-confirmed SARS-CoV-2 infection or an uninfected control (not recorded which).

This clonotype was picked up a small number of times. The rearrangement links TRBV3-1 to TRBJ2-7, with a possible D match to TRBD2 (5 bases). Trimming removed 0 bases at V and 4 bases at J, with 10 bases between. The germline V gene encodes CDR1 LGHDT and CDR2 YNNKEL (reference sequence). The CDR3 extends over 14 amino acids. The CDR3 reads CASSQDLSGYEQYF. CDR3 in DNA: TGTGCCAGCAGCCAAGATCTAAGCGGTTACGAGCAGTACTTC.

The J gene is TRBJ2-7, the V gene TRBV20-1; 8 nucleotides align to TRBD2. The V segment lost 6 bases and the J segment 2 bases; nucleotides outside the gene matches: 15. The germline gives CDR1 DFQATT, CDR2 SNEGSKA (reference sequence). The CDR3 runs 16 residues. In DNA, the CDR3 is TGCAGTGCCGCTGACCGTCGTGCGGGGGGCCCCTACGAGCAGTACTTC. This encodes CSAADRRAGGPYEQYF.

In its sample, this clonotype was seen many times. This chain links TRBV12-3 or TRBV12-4 with TRBJ2-1, with a weak D call TRBD1 (7 bases). The V end was cut by 7 bases, the J end by 5 bases, with 15 bases between. This CDR3 has 14 residues. CDR3 DNA: TGTGCCAGCACCGGAGGGGGCAGGGACAATGAGCAGTTCTTC. Translated: CASTGGGRDNEQFF.

This clonotype was observed a handful of times. This rearrangement joins TRBV3-1 to TRBJ2-4, with D unclear. The germline gives CDR1 LGHDT, CDR2 YNNKEL (reference sequence). V lost 1 base, J lost 0 bases, and 4 bases lay in between. This CDR3 is built from 14 residues. The chain's CDR3 is CASSQGEAKNIQYF. CDR3 DNA sequence: TGTGCCAGCAGCCAAGGAGAAGCCAAAAACATTCAGTACTTC.

V gene TRBV5-1 combines with J gene TRBJ2-5; D might be TRBD2 (7 bases). CDR3 length: 14 residues. Trimming shortened V by 0 bases and J by 5 bases, and 11 bases separated the two germline ends. Germline CDR1 SGHRS, CDR2 YFSETQ. CDR3 in DNA: TGCGCCAGCAGCTTGGATCGCGGGGGCGAGACCCAGTACTTC. Encoded protein: CASSLDRGGETQYF.

The chain links TRBV20-1 to TRBJ2-7; 7 bases are shared with TRBD1. This CDR3 region has 12 residues. CDR1 DFQATT and CDR2 SNEGSKA come from the germline V gene (reference sequence). V trimming: 6 bases; J trimming: 4 bases; junction bases outside the gene matches: 6. The CDR3 reads CSAGTDRYEQYF. The CDR3, as DNA: TGCAGTGCGGGGACAGATCGTTACGAGCAGTACTTC.

The sample holds a few counts of this clonotype. CDR3 amino acids: CASSIGTDGNTIYF. DNA for the CDR3: TGTGCCAGCAGCATAGGGACGGATGGAAACACCATATATTTT. The rearrangement links TRBV7-9 to TRBJ1-3, with D perhaps matching TRBD1 (5 bases). V lost 5 bases and J 3 bases, leaving 11 bases between the germline ends. Germline CDR1 and CDR2: SEHNR and FQNEAQ (reference sequence). The CDR3 consists of 14 residues.

This clonotype was seen at least ten times. J is TRBJ2-4 and V is TRBV6-5; possibly TRBD1 or TRBD2 for D (6 bases each). Per germline, CDR1 MNHEY and CDR2 SVGAGI. Trimming removed 1 base from V and 0 bases from J, with 10 bases in between. This CDR3 has 16 amino acids. CDR3 amino acids: CASSYLQGLAKNIQYF. The CDR3 nucleotides are TGTGCCAGCAGTTACTTACAGGGACTAGCCAAAAACATTCAGTACTTC.

The chain uses TRBV6-5 and TRBJ1-1, with D unclear. CDR1 and CDR2 from the germline V gene are MNHEY and SVGAGI. V was cut by 6 bases and J by 3 bases, with 17 bases left in between. The CDR3 contains 15 residues. The CDR3 DNA follows: TGTGCCAGCAGACCCGACATCCCGAGTTACACTGAAGCTTTCTTT. Protein product: CASRPDIPSYTEAFF.

The CDR3 bases are TGTGCCAGTAGAAAAGCGGTGGATTTCCCCCTCCACTTT. Amino acids: CASRKAVDFPLHF. This chain links TRBV6-5 with TRBJ1-6; D not resolved. The CDR3 totals 13 residues. V lost 9 bases, J lost 13 bases, and 19 bases lay in between. Germline assignment: CDR1 MNHEY and CDR2 SVGAGI.

There are a few counts of this clonotype. The chain carries TRBV4-1 and TRBJ2-5; the match to TRBD2 covers 11 bases. V trimming: 2 bases; J trimming: 3 bases; junction bases outside the gene matches: 2. The CDR3 contains 15 residues. Germline loops: CDR1 MGHRA, CDR2 YSYEKL. The CDR3 coding sequence is TGCGCCAGCAGCCAATTGGGACTAGCGGAAGAGACCCAGTACTTC. As protein: CASSQLGLAEETQYF.

This clonotype showed up just a few times. V is TRBV18 and J is TRBJ2-5; 7 bases are a match to TRBD1. Germline CDR1 and CDR2: KGHSH and LQKENI. The CDR3 is 14 residues long. J was trimmed by 6 bases and V by 6 bases; bases with no gene match: 10. CDR3 DNA sequence: TGTGCCAGCTCCCGAAGACAGGGATCGAAGACCCAGTACTTC. Residues: CASSRRQGSKTQYF.

This clonotype was seen many times. The chain recombines TRBV9 with TRBJ1-2; 7 nucleotides line up with TRBD1. CDR3 size: 13 residues. The germline gives CDR1 SGDLS, CDR2 YYNGEE. With V trimmed by 4 bases and J by 5 bases, 5 bases remained unmatched. The CDR3 sequence: CASSKVTGYGYTF. For the CDR3, the DNA is TGTGCCAGCAGCAAAGTGACAGGGTATGGCTACACCTTC.

There are many counts of this clonotype. This chain connects TRBV20-1 to TRBJ2-7, with D perhaps being TRBD1 or TRBD2 (5 bases each). The CDR3 runs 14 residues. Deletions cut 6 bases from V and 5 bases from J, with 20 bases between. Per germline, CDR1 DFQATT and CDR2 SNEGSKA (reference sequence). CDR3 protein: CSAPTRGREHEQYF. CDR3 bases: TGCAGTGCCCCCACCCGGGGCAGGGAACACGAGCAGTACTTC.

The V gene is TRBV2, the J gene TRBJ2-5, with D perhaps matching TRBD2 (6 bases). The V and J ends lost 11 bases and 5 bases respectively, with 24 bases between them. This CDR3 is built from 15 residues. Germline-derived CDR1 and CDR2 are SNHLY and FYNNEI. The CDR3 spells CAGSEGQRKAETQYF. The DNA for the CDR3 is TGTGCCGGTTCGGAGGGGCAGAGAAAGGCGGAGACCCAGTACTTC. The complete variable domain, with remaining parts taken from reference TRBV2 and TRBJ2-5, reads EPEVTQTPSHQVTQMGQEVILRCVPISNHLYFYWYRQILGQKVEFLVSFYNNEISEKSEIFDDQFSVERPDGSNFTLKIRSTKLEDSAMYFCAGSEGQRKAETQYFGPGTRLLVL.

This clonotype was recorded at least ten times. This CDR3 reads CASSPSGTNYGYTF. CDR3 nucleotides: TGTGCCAGCAGCCCCTCCGGGACTAACTATGGCTACACCTTC. The chain has TRBV7-3 and TRBJ1-2; D remains unclear. Per germline, CDR1 SGHTA and CDR2 FQGTGA. The CDR3 spans 14 residues. V lost 5 bases to trimming and J lost 0 bases, with 10 bases between them.

The CDR3 here is CASSLGGNDKNIQYF. The CDR3 DNA is TGTGCCAGCAGCTTAGGCGGAAACGACAAAAACATTCAGTACTTC. J is TRBJ2-4 and V is TRBV11-3; D is unclear. The CDR3 runs to 15 residues. The V and J ends lost 1 base and 3 bases respectively, with 10 bases between them. Germline CDR1 SGHNT, CDR2 YENEEA.

The chain couples TRBV20-1 to TRBJ1-6; D is ambiguous. V was trimmed by 0 bases and J by 0 bases, leaving 12 bases between them. This CDR3 is built from 17 residues. Germline V gene data show CDR1 as DFQATT and CDR2 as SNEGSKA (reference sequence). CDR3 DNA: TGCAGTGCTAGAGAGCCCCGCCTCAGCTCCTATAATTCACCCCTCCACTTT. It translates to CSAREPRLSSYNSPLHF.

This clonotype was recorded at least ten times. One end of the junction is discordant with germline, which a read error may explain. V is TRBV7-2 and J is TRBJ1-3; D uncertain. The CDR3 sequence is 16 residues long. Germline V lookup: CDR1 SGHTA, CDR2 FQGNSA. The CDR3 DNA reads TGTGCCAGCAGCGTAGCCCCTCCCGGCTCTGGAAACACCATATATTTT. This gives the protein CASSVAPPGSGNTIYF.

The chain recombines TRBV7-6 with TRBJ2-1, with D hard to call. The CDR3 contains 15 residues. Germline V lookup: CDR1 SGHVS, CDR2 FNYEAQ. V was pared by 1 base and J by 3 bases, with 10 bases between. Here the CDR3 reads CASSLEGPYYNEQFF. CDR3 bases: TGTGCCAGCAGCTTAGAAGGTCCTTACTACAATGAGCAGTTCTTC.

Many counts were recorded for this clonotype. J is TRBJ2-7 and V is TRBV12-3 or TRBV12-4; D is ambiguous. Deletions cut 1 base from V and 6 bases from J, with 7 bases between. The CDR3 runs to 12 residues. The CDR3, as DNA: TGTGCCAGCAGTTTAGGACGATTCGAGCAGTACTTC. Amino acid sequence: CASSLGRFEQYF.

This clonotype was recorded at least ten times. The V and J genes are TRBV7-8 and TRBJ1-6; D call uncertain. Germline V gene data show CDR1 as SGHVS and CDR2 as FQNEAQ. The CDR3 contains 15 residues. With 7 bases removed from V and 6 bases from J, the gap between germline ends came to 16 bases. CDR3: CASISGRLLNSPLHF. The CDR3 region has the DNA TGTGCCAGCATATCAGGACGGCTTCTTAATTCACCCCTCCACTTT. Together with reference TRBV7-8 and TRBJ1-6, the CDR3 gives the full variable domain: GAGVSQSPRYKVAKRGQDVALRCDPISGHVSLFWYQQALGQGPEFLTYFQNEAQLDKSGLPSDRFFAERPEGSVSTLKIQRTQQEDSAVYLCASISGRLLNSPLHFGNGTRLTVT.

This clonotype has ten or more counts. V gene TRBV7-9 combines with J gene TRBJ1-1; 7 bases are a match to TRBD1. The CDR3 runs to 15 residues. V lost 1 base and J lost 1; bases outside the gene matches: 3. From germline, CDR1 is SEHNR and CDR2 FQNEAQ (reference sequence). CDR3 coding DNA: TGTGCCAGCAGCTTAGGGGGACAGACGAACACTGAAGCTTTCTTT. This sequence encodes CASSLGGQTNTEAFF.

The sample holds many counts of this clonotype. J is TRBJ2-5 and V is TRBV5-1; 7 bases match TRBD1. The junction had 8 bases not matched to a gene; V was cut back by 6 bases and J by 3 bases. The CDR3 has 14 amino acids. The germline V gene has CDR1 SGHRS and CDR2 YFSETQ. The CDR3 nucleotides read TGCGCCAGCATGAGCTCAACAGGGGAAGAGACCCAGTACTTC. Protein product: CASMSSTGEETQYF.

This clonotype was counted at least ten times. This rearrangement joins TRBV18 to TRBJ1-1; D perhaps matches TRBD1 (5 bases). This CDR3 region has 14 residues. CDR1 and CDR2 from the germline V gene are KGHSH and LQKENI. Trimming pared 6 bases from V and 1 base from J, leaving 12 bases between. This chain's CDR3 is CASSRGTENTEAFF. The CDR3 bases are TGTGCCAGCTCTCGGGGGACGGAGAACACTGAAGCTTTCTTT.